The next 21 T cell receptor beta chains were all read from a single sample in a study of shared clonotypes between healthy human individuals. The table came from immunoSEQ multiplex PCR; TCRdb's copy has only in-frame clones and leaves some out. The repertoire holds about 2.3 million clones, more than 80% seen once, with about 0.39% in the top ten. The sample comprised naive CD4+ T cells from PBMCs. Subset here: CD45RA+ positively selected. These receptors were collected from a man between 18 and 29 years old in good health. Some clones in this sample may be carry-over from other donors' samples.

DNA for the CDR3: TGTGCCAGCTCACCACCGGGAGCAGGATCGGTCCATGAGCAGTTCTTC. Protein sequence: CASSPPGAGSVHEQFF. V gene TRBV18 combines with J gene TRBJ2-1; the D gene is possibly TRBD2 (5 bases). The CDR3 runs 16 residues. Germline CDR1 KGHSH, CDR2 LQKENI. V lost 0 bases and J 8 bases, leaving 17 bases between the germline ends.

The rearrangement joins TRBV11-2 to TRBJ2-1, with a weak D call TRBD1 (6 bases). V lost 1 base, J lost 6 bases, and 16 bases lay in between. Germline CDR1 SGHAT, CDR2 FQNNGV. The CDR3 sequence is 16 residues long. The CDR3: CASSLVRGPTTNEQFF. Written as DNA, the CDR3 is TGTGCCAGCAGCTTAGTCAGGGGACCTACTACCAATGAGCAGTTCTTC.

The chain is built from TRBV15 and TRBJ2-2; D possibly uses TRBD1 or TRBD2 (5 bases each). V lost 6 bases, J lost 4 bases, and 9 bases lay in between. The CDR3 is made up of 13 amino acids. Germline V gene data show CDR1 as LNHNV and CDR2 as YYDKDF (reference sequence). This chain's CDR3 is CATRGAGTGELFF. The CDR3 coding sequence is TGTGCCACCAGAGGGGCGGGCACCGGGGAGCTGTTTTTT.

V usage is TRBV28 and J usage is TRBJ2-1; 13 bases are a match to TRBD2. Germline V gives CDR1 MDHEN, CDR2 SYDVKM. The CDR3 loop spans 17 amino acids. The V gene end was trimmed by 5 bases and the J gene end by 3 bases; junction bases not matched to a gene: 7. CDR3 residues: CASSLMGLAGNYNEQFF. The CDR3 DNA reads TGTGCCAGCAGTCTAATGGGACTAGCGGGAAACTACAATGAGCAGTTCTTC.

The chain recombines TRBV5-4 with TRBJ1-3; 8 bases align to TRBD1. Germline V CDR1 and CDR2: SGHNT, YYREEE (reference sequence). This CDR3 has 14 residues. The V gene end was trimmed by 4 bases and the J gene end by 4 bases; junction bases not matched to a gene: 4. The CDR3 region is CASSRRQGGNTIYF. DNA for the CDR3: TGTGCCAGCAGCCGGAGACAGGGGGGAAACACCATATATTTT.

The CDR3 here is CAWKGLGVTEAFF. The DNA of the CDR3 is TGTGCCTGGAAGGGTTTGGGAGTCACTGAAGCTTTCTTT. The chain carries TRBV30 and TRBJ1-1, with D uncertain. CDR1 is GTSNPN and CDR2 is SVGIG in the germline V gene (reference sequence). The CDR3 has 13 residues. V lost 4 bases, J lost 4 bases, and 13 bases lay in between.

V usage is TRBV29-1 and J usage is TRBJ1-2; no definite D call. The CDR3 runs to 11 residues. Germline CDR1 is SQVTM and CDR2 is ANQGSEA. V was trimmed by 7 bases and J by 4 bases, leaving 10 bases between them. The CDR3 reads CSAGHSYGYTF. The CDR3, as DNA: TGCAGCGCCGGGCACAGCTATGGCTACACCTTC.

This chain joins TRBV7-2 and TRBJ1-5; perhaps TRBD1 as D (6 bases). Trimming took off 5 bases at V and 5 bases at J, with 13 bases between the two ends. This CDR3 spans 14 amino acids. The germline V gene encodes CDR1 SGHTA and CDR2 FQGNSA. CDR3 residues: CASSLLTGYQPQHF. The CDR3 nucleotides are TGTGCCAGCAGCCTCTTAACAGGGTATCAGCCCCAGCATTTT.

This clone was detected only once. The rearrangement joins TRBV6-1 to TRBJ2-7, with D perhaps matching TRBD2 (5 bases). CDR1 MNHNS and CDR2 SASEGT come from the germline V gene. V was trimmed by 1 base and J by 3 bases, leaving 7 bases between them. The length of the CDR3 is 13 residues. CDR3 sequence: CASSEGGNYEQYF. For the CDR3, the DNA is TGTGCCAGCAGTGAAGGAGGGAACTACGAGCAGTACTTC.

J is TRBJ1-2 and V is TRBV5-6; 9 nucleotides agree with TRBD1. The trim removed 0 bases at V and 5 bases at J, leaving 8 bases unmatched. This CDR3 has 16 amino acids. The germline V gene encodes CDR1 SGHDT and CDR2 YYEEEE. The CDR3 DNA follows: TGTGCCAGCAGCTTGGCAGGTACCGGACAGGGGTATGGCTACACCTTC. It specifies CASSLAGTGQGYGYTF.

The rearrangement uses TRBV5-1 and TRBJ1-1, with TRBD1 identical over 9 bases. Germline V gives CDR1 SGHRS, CDR2 YFSETQ. V trimming: 4 bases; J trimming: 4 bases; junction bases outside the gene matches: 2. The CDR3 contains 13 residues. Here the CDR3 DNA reads TGCGCCAGCAGCGGGACAGGGAGCACTGAAGCTTTCTTT. It yields the protein CASSGTGSTEAFF.

The V and J genes are TRBV7-9 and TRBJ2-2; 7 bases agree with TRBD1. Trimming cost V 8 bases and J 6 bases; bases outside gene matches: 6. Per germline, CDR1 SEHNR and CDR2 FQNEAQ (reference sequence). The CDR3 contains 13 residues. CDR3 in amino acids: CASLYRGPGELFF. In DNA, the CDR3 is TGTGCCAGCCTCTATAGGGGGCCCGGGGAGCTGTTTTTT.

This chain joins TRBV28 and TRBJ2-3; 8 nucleotides agree with TRBD2. V lost 5 bases to trimming and J lost 4 bases; unmatched junction nucleotides: 14. The CDR3 contains 17 residues. The germline V gene encodes CDR1 MDHEN and CDR2 SYDVKM. CDR3 sequence: CASSTESAGLVSDTQYF. The CDR3 coding sequence is TGTGCCAGCAGTACTGAAAGTGCGGGACTAGTATCAGATACGCAGTATTTT.

The rearrangement links TRBV28 to TRBJ1-2, with 7 positions matching TRBD1. Germline V gene data show CDR1 as MDHEN and CDR2 as SYDVKM. There are 15 residues in the CDR3. The ends lost 5 bases at V and 2 bases at J; junction bases unmatched: 8. This chain's CDR3 is CASSTPGTANYGYTF. In DNA, the CDR3 is TGTGCCAGCAGTACCCCCGGGACAGCAAACTATGGCTACACCTTC.

The rearrangement joins TRBV5-1 to TRBJ2-7; D possibly matches TRBD1 or TRBD2 (5 bases each). The CDR3 is 14 residues long. Trimming stripped 4 bases from V and 2 bases from J, with 13 bases between. Germline-derived CDR1 and CDR2 are SGHRS and YFSETQ. The CDR3 DNA is TGCGCCAGCAGCGGGGACGGTTACCCCTACGAGCAGTACTTC. This translates into CASSGDGYPYEQYF.

Only one count was recorded for this clone. The rearrangement joins TRBV4-3 to TRBJ1-2; D is possibly TRBD1 (5 bases). Germline V lookup: CDR1 LGHNA, CDR2 YSLEER. This CDR3 has 12 residues. V was trimmed by 6 bases and J by 7 bases, leaving 12 bases between them. CDR3 protein: CASRRDAGGYTF. CDR3 in DNA: TGCGCCAGCAGACGGGACGCGGGTGGCTACACCTTC.

V gene TRBV21-1 combines with J gene TRBJ2-2; the table's TRBD1 call for D was not verified on the DNA. TRBV21-1 is a recognized pseudogene. The CDR3 spans 16 residues. CDR3 protein: CASSKVPGRATGELFF. CDR3 nucleotide sequence: TGTGCCAGCAGCAAAGTCCCCGGCAGGGCCACCGGGGAGCTGTTTTTT.

The rearrangement uses TRBV11-1 and TRBJ2-6; D tentatively fits TRBD1 or TRBD2 (5 bases each). Germline loops: CDR1 SGHAT, CDR2 FQDESV (reference sequence). V lost 3 bases to trimming and J lost 0 bases, with 12 bases between them. The CDR3 extends over 17 amino acids. The DNA of the CDR3 is TGTGCCAGCAGCTTGGGACCGGCGGGCTCTGGGGCCAACGTCCTGACTTTC. Its protein is CASSLGPAGSGANVLTF.

The chain employs TRBV2 and TRBJ2-5, with 7 bases identical to TRBD1. V shed 7 bases and J 5 bases; nucleotides not matched to a gene: 7. Germline V gene sequence: CDR1 SNHLY, CDR2 FYNNEI. The CDR3 is 13 amino acids. DNA of the CDR3: TGTGCCAGCACCACAGGGGTTTGGGAGACCCAGTACTTC. The encoded protein is CASTTGVWETQYF.

This clone was observed once. CDR3 nucleotide sequence: TGTGCCATCAGTGGGGCGGGAGGGCCTTCCGGGGAGCTGTTTTTT. Protein product: CAISGAGGPSGELFF. The rearrangement uses TRBV10-3 and TRBJ2-2; 9 positions match TRBD2. The CDR3 length is 15 residues. V lost 4 bases and J lost 6; bases outside the gene matches: 6. CDR1 is ENHRY and CDR2 is SYGVKD in the germline V gene.

Only one count was recorded for this clone. The rearrangement joins TRBV7-8 to TRBJ2-7; 7 bases agree with TRBD2. The CDR3 is 15 residues long. Germline V lookup: CDR1 SGHVS, CDR2 FQNEAQ. Unmatched junction bases numbered 14, after V lost 6 bases and J lost 6 bases. CDR3 nucleotides: TGTGCCAGCAGTTTACGAGCGGGGCCCTCGAGCGAGCAGTACTTC. Amino acid sequence: CASSLRAGPSSEQYF.